This T cell receptor (beta chain) was identified in a study of OX40 agonist ivuxolimab in advanced cancers. Background for the entire study: Ivuxolimab was an agonistic, fully human IgG2 monoclonal antibody directed against OX40 (CD134), a costimulatory receptor. A male proportion of roughly 80% and a mean age of 60 years, ranging from about 23 to 90, were recorded for the dose-escalation cohort. The purpose of peripheral TCRbeta sequencing was to test whether ivuxolimab changed TCR sequence diversity and led to clonal T-cell expansion. The paper reports the monotherapy dose-escalation portion (N of about 50 patients) of the phase I ivuxolimab trial. Intravenous ivuxolimab was administered to patients every 2 weeks at six dose levels: 0.01, 0.1, 0.3, 1.5, 3 and 10 mg/kg. Partial responses were achieved by three dose-escalation patients, of whom one had hepatocellular carcinoma and two had cutaneous melanoma. Patients were allowed to have had prior anti-PD-1, anti-PD-L1 or anti-CTLA-4 therapy, and 40% of the dose-escalation patients had been treated with checkpoint inhibitors. Among the roughly 52 dose-escalation patients, approximately 20 had hepatocellular carcinoma, about 15 melanoma, 9 renal cell carcinoma and 9 head and neck cancer. Broad study findings and their caveats: At doses from 0.1 to 3.0 mg/kg, clonal expansion was seen in both CD4+ and CD8+ blood T cells between baseline and week 6. Low levels of normalized T-cell clonal expansion were also seen in some nonresponding patients. After ivuxolimab, CD8+ T cells had more expanded clones than CD4+ T cells on average. Which antigens the clonally expanded peripheral T cells were specific for was not determined. In partial responders in the 0.1-3.0 mg/kg groups, normalized peripheral clonal expansion was found to be among the lowest, especially among CD8+ T cells.

For sequencing of the TCRbeta CDR3 region, genomic DNA was extracted from the sorted cells. The immunoSEQ Assay was used to sequence the TCRbeta CDR3 regions. This immuneACCESS table, as held by TCRdb, lists in-frame sequences with V and J called but not all clones. Of the missing ones, under half trace to an unresolved V gene in checked studies; the others have no known cause. The sample data list just under 85,000 clones, and about 88% of these were observed just once. The ten largest clones represent about 7% of the sample. This clone is medium-sized (0.01 to 0.1%). It lacks a known antigen. Base qualities were left out, and no much larger clone turns up one base away. Patients with a history of autoimmune disease or receiving systemic immunosuppression were excluded from the trial. Peripheral blood for TCR sequencing was drawn from every dose cohort at baseline, at cycle 4 day 1 and at cycle 7 day 1. The samples were taken from a phase I, first-in-human, multicenter, open-label dose-escalation trial of ivuxolimab. Adults with locally advanced or metastatic head and neck squamous cell, hepatocellular, melanoma or renal cell carcinoma were enrolled in the trial. Before TCR sequencing, CD4+ T cells and CD8+ T cells were sorted from peripheral blood as separate populations.

CDR1 LGHNA and CDR2 YSLEER are derived from the germline V gene. Measured from the cysteine to the phenylalanine, the CDR3 is 13 residues long. The sequence is cut down to CDR3 DNA, 39 bases in frame from base 1. At the junction V is shortened by 1 base and J by 4 bases, with 5 bases in between. This receptor was identified in an adult with an advanced solid tumor such as melanoma, head and neck, liver or kidney cancer. This chain joins TRBV4-3 to TRBJ1-3, with the D gene uncertain. The specimen was CD4+ or CD8+ T cells sorted from blood, collected in a trial of the OX40 agonist ivuxolimab. The CDR3 region reads CASSQAEGNTIYF. The nucleotide sequence reads TGCGCCAGCAGCCAAGCGGAGGGAAACACCATATATTTT.